This paragraph covers one T cell receptor (beta chain) sequence. This entry comes from a study of human T cells and chemical hapten exposure. This CDR3 region has 16 residues. The germline CDR1 and CDR2 sequences are LGHNA and YNFKEQ. The V and J ends lost 1 base and 0 bases respectively, with 9 bases between them. As for time point: patch test 3, about 24 weeks after DPC sensitization. Treatment here: therapeutic diphenylcyclopropenone sensitization with weekly scalp DPC. MiXCR, applied by TCRdb to the RACE reads, yields one record per CDR3 protein. The sample carries tens of thousands of distinct CDR3 sequences, approximately 13% recorded once.

The chain has TRBV4-2 and TRBJ2-2, with D perhaps matching TRBD1 (5 bases). The source is a man under 40 with alopecia areata. Some clones in this sample may be carry-over from other donors' samples. The starting material was whole blood, obtained in connection with sensitization to the hapten diphenylcyclopropenone (DPC). The DNA for the CDR3 is TGTGCCAGCAGCCAAGGCCCGGACACGAACACCGGGGAGCTGTTTTTT. Translation: CASSQGPDTNTGELFF.